This TCR beta chain was obtained from a study of cytomegalovirus exposure and HLA in healthy donors. General observations from the study: The study recorded 150 to 200 TCR beta chains that were cytomegalovirus-associated. One later analysis reportedly identified an Asian-associated ancestry cluster that showed fewer N-insertions than the roughly 700-donor mean.

Worth noting for this clone: The target antigen is unknown. Other nucleotide sequences in the sample specify the same CDR3.

The PCR ran on 60 Vbeta and 13 Jbeta primers. The table came from immunoSEQ multiplex PCR; TCRdb's copy has only in-frame clones and leaves some out. The table shows 90,000 to 150,000 clones, with 70% to 80% occurring only once. Material for sequencing was PBMCs. This clonotype was obtained from a man aged 50 to 59 in good health and CMV-seropositive.

CDR3 protein: CASSLGAGSGANVLTF. DNA for the CDR3: TGTGCCAGCAGCTTAGGGGCCGGCTCTGGGGCCAACGTCCTGACTTTC. The chain recombines TRBV7-9 with TRBJ2-6; D gene ambiguous. Trimming pared 1 base from V and 0 bases from J, leaving 7 bases between. Germline CDR1 is SEHNR and CDR2 is FQNEAQ (reference sequence). The length of the CDR3 is 16 residues.